Sequencing of this T cell receptor beta chain was carried out in a study of neurological immune-mediated disorders. Ten or more counts support this clonotype. The cDNA was synthesized by 5'RACE incorporating 10-nucleotide random UMIs. One entry per CDR3 protein, called by TCRdb with MiXCR from the 5' RACE reads. In the table there are under 60,000 distinct CDR3 sequences, approximately 16% of which are singletons. The sequenced material came from PBMCs. The clonotype was recovered from a man in his 60s in good health.

This chain's CDR3 is CASSLYRGQLTDTQYF. CDR3 nucleotides: TGTGCCAGCAGCTTATACAGGGGGCAATTAACAGATACGCAGTATTTT. The chain uses TRBV11-1 and TRBJ2-3; 9 bases are shared with TRBD1. The CDR3 has 16 amino acids. The V gene's germline CDR1 is SGHAT and CDR2 FQDESV (reference sequence). V lost 2 bases to trimming and J lost 3 bases; unmatched junction nucleotides: 6.